This entry concerns a single TCR beta chain. The data derive from a study of T cell changes during pregnancy in multiple sclerosis. Profiling relied on immunoSEQ multiplex PCR, and the TCRdb table lists in-frame clones only, not all of them. The sample records about 49,000 clones, around 94% being singletons. The length of the CDR3 is 14 residues. Germline CDR1 reads LGHNA; CDR2 reads YNFKEQ. The V end lost 0 bases, the J end lost 2 bases, and 7 bases lay between the germline ends. The sequence derives from a female donor with multiple sclerosis, enrolled in a pregnancy study. Sequencing was performed on CD8+ T cells from peripheral blood mononuclear cells, taken before pregnancy. The chain is built from TRBV4-2 and TRBJ1-1, with D unclear. CDR3 protein: CASSQDHSNTEAFF. CDR3 nucleotides: TGTGCCAGCAGCCAAGACCACAGCAACACTGAAGCTTTCTTT.